This TCR beta chain stems from a study of human T cells and chemical hapten exposure. Overall study findings and caveats: Relative to control repertoires, expanded TCRs gave rise to significantly more large CDR3 similarity clusters.

Time point defined: patch test 1, 2 weeks after DPC sensitization. The treatment was: therapeutic diphenylcyclopropenone sensitization with weekly scalp DPC. This CDR3 comprises 16 residues. Trimming left V 2 bases short and J 8 bases short, with 18 bases between. The germline V gene has CDR1 MNHEY and CDR2 SMNVEV (reference sequence). In its sample, this clonotype was seen many times. Its target is not known. Each cDNA molecule in the library carried unique molecular identifiers. One entry per CDR3 protein, called by TCRdb with MiXCR from the RACE reads. The sample yields more than 150,000 distinct CDR3 sequences, about 14% seen once.

This specimen was whole blood, taken in connection with sensitization to the hapten diphenylcyclopropenone (DPC). This sequence joins TRBV27 and TRBJ1-4; D possibly corresponds to TRBD1 (5 bases). This TCR derives from a woman between 25 and 40 years old with alopecia areata. Some clones in this sample may be carry-over from other donors' samples. CDR3 residues: CASSLGAGRDKEKLFF. The DNA for the CDR3 is TGTGCCAGCAGTTTAGGGGCCGGCAGGGATAAGGAAAAACTGTTTTTT.